This TCR beta chain was sequenced during a study of cytomegalovirus exposure and HLA in healthy donors. Study context: A prior study identified roughly 110 million unique TCR beta sequences from 190 million or so T cells.

Use of 60 Vbeta and 13 Jbeta primers characterized the PCR. Here immunoSEQ multiplex PCR was the method, and the copy in TCRdb shows in-frame clones only, minus some. The sample has some 160,000 clones, roughly 80% seen once. Trimming removed 4 bases from V and 0 bases from J; junction bases left unmatched: 2. Germline V gene lookup returns CDR1 SEHNR and CDR2 FQNEAQ (reference sequence). The CDR3 is 14 amino acids. Study observations and caveats: Per published reports, the classifier diagnosed cytomegalovirus status with high specificity and sensitivity. Confirmation in vitro established that a few CMV-associated chains were specific for CMV antigens.

A remark on this clone: Its matching antigen is unknown. This sample also contains other DNA sequences that code for the same CDR3.

The rearrangement joins TRBV7-9 to TRBJ2-7, with 8 bases identical to TRBD1. The receptor comes from a man aged 35 to 55 in good health and CMV-seronegative. Sequencing was carried out using PBMCs. CDR3 sequence: CASSSGQGSYEQYF. Here the CDR3 DNA reads TGTGCCAGCAGCTCTGGACAGGGCTCCTACGAGCAGTACTTC.